The 5 T cell receptor beta chains listed next were all sequenced from one sample in a study of blood T cell repertoires in COVID-19. The repertoire was sequenced with immunoSEQ multiplex PCR; TCRdb's copy has only in-frame clones and lacks some. Found here are under 250,000 clones, 80% to 90% of them singletons; the top ten hold under 4.5%. Sequences were obtained from peripheral blood. The source of these receptors is a man aged 50 to 60 with acute or convalescent COVID-19.

V gene TRBV19 combines with J gene TRBJ1-5; maybe TRBD1 (6 bases). Germline CDR1 reads LNHDA; CDR2 reads SQIVND (reference sequence). V was pared by 7 bases and J by 5 bases, with 15 bases between. The CDR3 contains 14 residues. The CDR3 region has the DNA TGTGCCAGTAATAAAGGACAGACTCATCAGCCCCAGCATTTT. Its protein product is CASNKGQTHQPQHF.

The rearrangement joins TRBV7-9 to TRBJ2-7, with 11 nucleotides matching TRBD1. The CDR3 is made up of 15 amino acids. J gave up 1 base and V 8 bases, and 7 bases lay outside the gene matches. Germline CDR1 SEHNR, CDR2 FQNEAQ (reference sequence). The CDR3 protein is CASEDRGQWSYEQYF. The CDR3 nucleotides read TGTGCCAGCGAGGACAGGGGGCAATGGTCCTACGAGCAGTACTTC.

The CDR3 nucleotides read TGCAGCGTTGAGACCCAGGATAATGAAAAACTGTTTTTT. Translating it yields CSVETQDNEKLFF. This sequence joins TRBV29-1 and TRBJ1-4; no clear D gene. Trimming pared 3 bases from V and 4 bases from J, leaving 9 bases between. CDR1 and CDR2 from the germline V gene are SQVTM and ANQGSEA. The length of the CDR3 is 13 residues.

The J gene is TRBJ1-1, the V gene TRBV10-2, with D unresolved. This CDR3 spans 13 amino acids. CDR1 and CDR2 (germline): WSHSY, SAAADI. Between the trimmed V and J ends, which lost 8 bases and 3 bases, there was a span of 13 bases. The CDR3 spells CASGGEAHTEAFF. CDR3 nucleotides: TGCGCCAGCGGAGGTGAAGCTCACACTGAAGCTTTCTTT.

The chain joins TRBV6-5 to TRBJ2-5; 7 bases are a match to TRBD1. CDR3 length: 14 amino acids. Germline V gene sequence: CDR1 MNHEY, CDR2 SVGAGI. V shed 4 bases and J 4 bases; nucleotides not matched to a gene: 6. As DNA, the CDR3 is TGTGCCAGCAGTTCTGGCAGGGGGTCAGAGACCCAGTACTTC. It yields the protein CASSSGRGSETQYF.